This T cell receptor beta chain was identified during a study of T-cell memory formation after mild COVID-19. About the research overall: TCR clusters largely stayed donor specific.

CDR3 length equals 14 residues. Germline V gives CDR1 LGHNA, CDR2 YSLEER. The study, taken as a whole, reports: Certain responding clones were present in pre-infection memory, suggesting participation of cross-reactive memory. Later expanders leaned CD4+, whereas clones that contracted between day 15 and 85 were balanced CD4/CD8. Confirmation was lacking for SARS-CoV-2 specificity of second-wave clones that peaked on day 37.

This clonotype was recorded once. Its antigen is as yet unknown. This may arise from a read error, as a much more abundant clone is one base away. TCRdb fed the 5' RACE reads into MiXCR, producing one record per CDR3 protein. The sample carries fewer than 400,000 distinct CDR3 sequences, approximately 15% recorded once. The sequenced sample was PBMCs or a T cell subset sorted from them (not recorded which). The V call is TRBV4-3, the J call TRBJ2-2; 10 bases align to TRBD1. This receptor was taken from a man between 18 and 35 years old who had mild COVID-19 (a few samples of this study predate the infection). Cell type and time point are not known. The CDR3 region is CASSPDRGSGEQFF. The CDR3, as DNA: TGCGCCAGCAGCCCGGACAGGGGGAGCGGGGAGCAGTTTTTT.